The 14 T cell receptor beta chains in this list originate from one sample, sequenced in a study of blood T cells in healthy people across ages. Primers used in a second PCR of roughly 6 to 11 cycles were a sample-barcoded 5' primer and a J-beta primer mix. TCRdb itself ran the 5' RACE reads through MiXCR, one entry per CDR3 protein. The sample carries about 1.6 million distinct CDR3 sequences, about 31% recorded once. Sequencing input: blood. Source of these receptors: a woman aged 30 to 39 in good health.

This clonotype has a handful of counts. J is TRBJ2-1 and V is TRBV7-2, with 10 bases identical to TRBD2. Losses at the gene ends were 4 bases for V and 5 bases for J; bases not matched to a gene: 5. This CDR3 comprises 15 residues. Looked up from germline, CDR1 is SGHTA and CDR2 is FQGNSA. The DNA for the CDR3 is TGTGCCAGCAGCTACAGAGCGGGAGGGCACAATGAGCAGTTCTTC. It translates to CASSYRAGGHNEQFF. The whole variable domain, filled in from reference TRBV7-2 and TRBJ2-1, reads GAGVSQSPSNKVTEKGKDVELRCDPISGHTALYWYRQSLGQGLEFLIYFQGNSAPDKSGLPSDRFSAERTGGSVSTLTIQRTQQEDSAVYLCASSYRAGGHNEQFFGPGTRLTVL.

The chain joins TRBV4-1 to TRBJ1-2; TRBD1 is a possible D gene (6 bases). The V gene's germline CDR1 is MGHRA and CDR2 YSYEKL. The CDR3 is 15 residues long. The V end was cut by 1 base, the J end by 4 bases, with 13 bases between. In DNA, the CDR3 is TGCGCCAGCAGCCAAGGGCCGGGGGGGGCCTATGGCTACACCTTC. Protein: CASSQGPGGAYGYTF.

This clonotype has only a few counts. The genes are TRBV4-1 and TRBJ2-2; D is possibly TRBD2 (6 bases). Looked up from germline, CDR1 is MGHRA and CDR2 is YSYEKL. The CDR3 loop spans 16 amino acids. V was clipped by 2 bases and J by 7 bases, with 17 bases between them. The CDR3 region has the DNA TGCGCCAGCAGCCAATTACGGGACTTTTTTAACGGGGAGCTGTTTTTT. Translated: CASSQLRDFFNGELFF.

This clonotype was seen only a few times. The genes are TRBV3-1 and TRBJ2-1; TRBD1 might be the D (5 bases). The CDR3 spans 13 residues. The V and J ends lost 4 bases and 9 bases respectively, with 13 bases between them. Germline V gene lookup returns CDR1 LGHDT and CDR2 YNNKEL (reference sequence). CDR3 bases: TGTGCCAGCAGCCTCCTAGGACAACTTGAGCAGTTCTTC. Residues: CASSLLGQLEQFF.

V is TRBV4-1 and J is TRBJ2-7; TRBD1 aligns across 8 bases. Germline CDR1 is MGHRA and CDR2 is YSYEKL. Trimming cost V 1 base and J 3 bases; bases outside gene matches: 8. The CDR3 consists of 16 residues. CDR3 coding DNA: TGCGCCAGCAGCCAAGGAACGGACAGGGCATACTACGAGCAGTACTTC. Translation: CASSQGTDRAYYEQYF.

For the CDR3, the DNA is TGTGCCAGCAGTTCAACAGGGTTGAGGATAAGAACCTACGAGCAGTACTTC. It yields the protein CASSSTGLRIRTYEQYF. The chain recombines TRBV27 with TRBJ2-7, with a tentative D call TRBD1 (6 bases). The V end was cut by 4 bases, the J end by 2 bases, with 21 bases between. The CDR3 has 17 residues. CDR1 is MNHEY and CDR2 is SMNVEV in the germline V gene (reference sequence).

This chain joins TRBV20-1 and TRBJ2-2, with TRBD2 as a possible D gene (5 bases). This CDR3 is built from 14 residues. The V gene lost 1 base and the J gene lost 3 bases, with 9 bases spanning the gap. In germline, CDR1 is DFQATT, CDR2 SNEGSKA (reference sequence). CDR3 in DNA: TGCAGTGCTAGAGGGGAGCGTTACACCGGGGAGCTGTTTTTT. Translation: CSARGERYTGELFF.

The chain recombines TRBV7-9 with TRBJ1-4, with no clear D. The CDR3 has 12 residues. The germline gives CDR1 SEHNR, CDR2 FQNEAQ (reference sequence). Trimming took 5 bases from V and 10 from J, leaving 11 bases between them. The CDR3 loop reads CASSVDEGKLFF. Written as DNA, the CDR3 is TGTGCCAGCAGCGTAGACGAGGGAAAACTGTTTTTT.

This clonotype was seen a handful of times. This chain's CDR3 is CASSQEGLAGGVAWEQFF. The CDR3 DNA follows: TGTGCCAGCAGCCAAGAGGGGCTAGCGGGGGGTGTCGCCTGGGAGCAGTTCTTC. The chain links TRBV4-2 to TRBJ2-1; 11 nucleotides align to TRBD2. The CDR3 has 18 residues. The germline gives CDR1 LGHNA, CDR2 YNFKEQ. Trimming removed 0 bases from V and 10 bases from J; junction bases left unmatched: 14.

The chain employs TRBV5-6 and TRBJ2-3; no clear D gene. The germline V and J ends were trimmed by 3 bases and 0 bases, with 17 bases remaining between them. Germline V CDR1 and CDR2: SGHDT, YYEEEE. There are 17 residues in the CDR3. This CDR3 reads CASSSRLPRTSTDTQYF. The CDR3 region has the DNA TGTGCCAGCAGCTCGCGGCTGCCAAGAACTAGCACAGATACGCAGTATTTT.

The rearrangement links TRBV3-1 to TRBJ1-2; weak D call: TRBD1 (5 bases). The germline CDR1 and CDR2 sequences are LGHDT and YNNKEL (reference sequence). Trimming stripped 2 bases from V and 2 bases from J, with 27 bases between. This CDR3 comprises 20 residues. CDR3 DNA: TGTGCCAGCAGCCAATTCTTATTAGGGGAGTCCCACCAAACGAACTATGGCTACACCTTC. Translating gives CASSQFLLGESHQTNYGYTF.

This clonotype was counted only a few times. V usage is TRBV7-6 and J usage is TRBJ2-1; D gene unclear. Germline values: CDR1 SGHVS, CDR2 FNYEAQ. Trimming removed 5 bases from V and 9 bases from J, with 17 bases in between. The CDR3 consists of 14 residues. The CDR3 sequence: CASSPSQARGEQFF. The CDR3 coding sequence is TGTGCCAGCAGCCCCAGTCAGGCTAGAGGTGAGCAGTTCTTC.

Concerning this clonotype: A junction end diverges from the germline sequence, so it may reflect a read error. This chain joins TRBV12-3 or TRBV12-4 and TRBJ2-3, with D uncertain. The CDR3 contains 15 residues. CDR3 in DNA: TGTGCCAGCAGTTTAATGCTCGAAGGCACAGATGCGCAGTATTTT. This sequence encodes CASSLMLEGTDAQYF.

This clonotype has more than one count but fewer than ten. V is TRBV9 and J is TRBJ2-3; TRBD2 aligns across 8 bases. Germline V lookup: CDR1 SGDLS, CDR2 YYNGEE. J lost 1 base, V lost 4 bases, and 8 bases had no gene match. The CDR3 is 16 residues long. DNA for the CDR3: TGTGCCAGCAGCCCGTACGGGGGGGTTGGCACAGATACGCAGTATTTT. As protein: CASSPYGGVGTDTQYF.